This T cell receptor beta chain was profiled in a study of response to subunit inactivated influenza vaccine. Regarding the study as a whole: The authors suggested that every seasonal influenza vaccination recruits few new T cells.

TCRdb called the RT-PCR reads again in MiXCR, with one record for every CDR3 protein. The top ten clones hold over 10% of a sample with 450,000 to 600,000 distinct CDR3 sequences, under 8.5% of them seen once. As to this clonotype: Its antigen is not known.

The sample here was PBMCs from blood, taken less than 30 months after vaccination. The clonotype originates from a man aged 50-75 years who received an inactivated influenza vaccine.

The CDR3 spells CSVWARDRATDTQYF. CDR3 DNA: TGCAGCGTTTGGGCCCGGGACAGGGCCACAGATACGCAGTATTTT. This chain connects TRBV29-1 to TRBJ2-3; 9 bases fit TRBD1. CDR1 and CDR2 from the germline V gene are SQVTM and ANQGSEA. The length of the CDR3 is 15 residues. The V gene end was trimmed by 5 bases and the J gene end by 2 bases; junction bases not matched to a gene: 8.